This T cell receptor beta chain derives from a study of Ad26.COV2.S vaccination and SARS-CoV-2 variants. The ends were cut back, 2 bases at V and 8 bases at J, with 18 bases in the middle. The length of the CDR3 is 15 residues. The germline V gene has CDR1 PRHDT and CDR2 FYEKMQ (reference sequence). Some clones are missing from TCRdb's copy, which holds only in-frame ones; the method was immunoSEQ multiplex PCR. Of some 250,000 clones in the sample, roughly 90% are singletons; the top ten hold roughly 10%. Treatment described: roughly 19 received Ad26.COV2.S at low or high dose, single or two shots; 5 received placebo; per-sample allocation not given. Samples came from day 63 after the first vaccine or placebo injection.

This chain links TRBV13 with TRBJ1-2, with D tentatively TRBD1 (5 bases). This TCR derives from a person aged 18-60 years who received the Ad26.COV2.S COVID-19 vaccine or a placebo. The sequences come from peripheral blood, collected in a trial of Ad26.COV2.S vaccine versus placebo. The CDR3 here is CASSLHPIGEVGYTF. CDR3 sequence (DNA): TGTGCCAGCAGCTTACACCCTATAGGGGAAGTAGGCTACACCTTC.